This entry features one T cell receptor (beta chain) sequence. The use of a sample-barcoded 5' primer and a J-beta primer mix characterized a second PCR of about 6 to 11 cycles. Each cDNA molecule was tagged by a template-switch adaptor with 12 random nucleotides. Each CDR3 protein gets one entry after TCRdb re-called the 5' RACE reads with MiXCR. The sample contains over 1.5 million distinct CDR3 sequences, roughly 52% of which appear only once. This sample is part of a study of blood T cells in healthy people across ages. In the study overall: Template-switching capture recovered about one barcoded beta molecule per two T cells.

The CDR3 contains 14 residues. Germline CDR1 is SGHRS and CDR2 is YFSETQ. Sequencing was done on a sample of blood. The TCR was taken from a woman aged 35 to 49 in good health. The genes are TRBV5-1 and TRBJ2-5, with D perhaps TRBD2 (6 bases). Judging by the DNA end, TRBJ2-7 fits better; the J call may be wrong. The chain's CDR3 is CASSLELAPNEQYF. CDR3 nucleotides: TGCGCCAGCAGCTTGGAACTAGCCCCCAACGAGCAGTACTTC.